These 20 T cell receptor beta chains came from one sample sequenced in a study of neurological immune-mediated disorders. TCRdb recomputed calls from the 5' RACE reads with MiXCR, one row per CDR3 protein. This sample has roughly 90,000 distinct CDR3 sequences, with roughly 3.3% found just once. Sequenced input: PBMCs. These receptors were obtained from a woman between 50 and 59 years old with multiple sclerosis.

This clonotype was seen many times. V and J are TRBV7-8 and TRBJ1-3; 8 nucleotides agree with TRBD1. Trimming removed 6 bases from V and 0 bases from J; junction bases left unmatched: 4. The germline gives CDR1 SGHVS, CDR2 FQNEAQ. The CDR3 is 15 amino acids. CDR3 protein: CASSPTGASGNTIYF. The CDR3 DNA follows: TGTGCCAGCAGTCCGACAGGGGCCTCTGGAAACACCATATATTTT.

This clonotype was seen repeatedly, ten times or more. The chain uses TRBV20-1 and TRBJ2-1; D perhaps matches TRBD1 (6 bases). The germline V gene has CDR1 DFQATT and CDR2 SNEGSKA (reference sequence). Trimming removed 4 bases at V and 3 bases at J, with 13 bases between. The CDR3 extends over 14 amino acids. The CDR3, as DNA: TGCAGTGCTACACCAGGGACAAGCTACAATGAGCAGTTCTTC. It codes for CSATPGTSYNEQFF.

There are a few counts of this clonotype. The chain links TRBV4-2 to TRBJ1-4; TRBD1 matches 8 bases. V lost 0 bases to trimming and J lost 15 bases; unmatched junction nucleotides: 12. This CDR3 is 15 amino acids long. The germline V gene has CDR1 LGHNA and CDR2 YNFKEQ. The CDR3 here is CASSQDGSRTGNMFF. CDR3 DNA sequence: TGTGCCAGCAGCCAAGACGGGTCCCGGACAGGGAATATGTTTTTT.

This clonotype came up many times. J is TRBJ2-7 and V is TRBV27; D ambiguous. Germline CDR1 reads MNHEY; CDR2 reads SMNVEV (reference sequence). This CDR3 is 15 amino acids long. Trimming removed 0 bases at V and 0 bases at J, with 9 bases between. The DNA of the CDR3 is TGTGCCAGCAGTTTATCAGGGATTAGCTCCTACGAGCAGTACTTC. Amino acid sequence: CASSLSGISSYEQYF.

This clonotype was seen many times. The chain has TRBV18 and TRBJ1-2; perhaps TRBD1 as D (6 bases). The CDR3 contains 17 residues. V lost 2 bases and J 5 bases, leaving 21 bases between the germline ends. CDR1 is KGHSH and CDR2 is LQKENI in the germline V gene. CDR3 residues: CASSPNPDSAVRYGYTF. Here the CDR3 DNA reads TGTGCCAGCTCACCAAACCCGGACAGCGCAGTGAGATATGGCTACACCTTC.

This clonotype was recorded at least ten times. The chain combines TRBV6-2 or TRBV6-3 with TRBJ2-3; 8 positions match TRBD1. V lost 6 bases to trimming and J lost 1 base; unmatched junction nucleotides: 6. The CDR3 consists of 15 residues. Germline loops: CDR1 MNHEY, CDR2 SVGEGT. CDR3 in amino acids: CASSRRTGRTDTQYF. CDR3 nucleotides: TGTGCCAGCAGCCGACGGACAGGGCGCACAGATACGCAGTATTTT.

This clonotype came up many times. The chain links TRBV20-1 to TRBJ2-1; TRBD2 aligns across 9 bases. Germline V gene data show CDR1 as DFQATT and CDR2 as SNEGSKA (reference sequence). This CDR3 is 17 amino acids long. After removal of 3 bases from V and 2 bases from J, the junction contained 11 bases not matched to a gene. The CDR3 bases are TGCAGTGCTAGGGCGAGAGGAGCGGGGGGTACCTACAATGAGCAGTTCTTC. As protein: CSARARGAGGTYNEQFF.

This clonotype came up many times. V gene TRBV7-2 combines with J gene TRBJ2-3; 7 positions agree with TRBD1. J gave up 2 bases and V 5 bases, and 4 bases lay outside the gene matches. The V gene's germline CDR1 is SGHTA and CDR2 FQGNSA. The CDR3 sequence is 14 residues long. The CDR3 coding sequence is TGTGCCAGCAGCCGGGGACAGTACACAGATACGCAGTATTTT. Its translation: CASSRGQYTDTQYF.

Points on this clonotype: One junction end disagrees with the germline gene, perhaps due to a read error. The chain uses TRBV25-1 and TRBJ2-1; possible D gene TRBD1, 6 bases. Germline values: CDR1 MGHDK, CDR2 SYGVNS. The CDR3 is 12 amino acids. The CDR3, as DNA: TGTGACAGCATTAAGGGGGTGACTGAGCAGTTCTTC. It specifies CDSIKGVTEQFF.

CDR3 amino acids: CASSLARFGQGAWAKNIQYF. The DNA for the CDR3 is TGTGCCAGCAGCTTAGCGCGTTTCGGACAGGGGGCATGGGCCAAAAACATTCAGTACTTC. The rearrangement uses TRBV7-6 and TRBJ2-4; TRBD1 matches 11 bases. Trimming at V came to 0 bases and at J to 1 base, leaving 11 bases not matched to a gene. Germline V gives CDR1 SGHVS, CDR2 FNYEAQ. CDR3 length equals 20 residues.

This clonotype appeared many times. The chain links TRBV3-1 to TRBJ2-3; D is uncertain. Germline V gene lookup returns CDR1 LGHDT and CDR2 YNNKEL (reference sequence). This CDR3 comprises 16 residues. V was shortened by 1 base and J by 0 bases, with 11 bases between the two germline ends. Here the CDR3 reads CASSQGALRSTDTQYF. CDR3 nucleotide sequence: TGTGCCAGCAGCCAAGGCGCGCTACGGAGCACAGATACGCAGTATTTT.

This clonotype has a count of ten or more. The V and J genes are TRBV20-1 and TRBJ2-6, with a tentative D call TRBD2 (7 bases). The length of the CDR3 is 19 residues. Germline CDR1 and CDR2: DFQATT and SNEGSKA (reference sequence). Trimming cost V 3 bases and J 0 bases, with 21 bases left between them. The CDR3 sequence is CSARVSGGGWYSGANVLTF. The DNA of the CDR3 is TGCAGTGCTAGGGTATCTGGGGGGGGCTGGTACTCTGGGGCCAACGTCCTGACTTTC.

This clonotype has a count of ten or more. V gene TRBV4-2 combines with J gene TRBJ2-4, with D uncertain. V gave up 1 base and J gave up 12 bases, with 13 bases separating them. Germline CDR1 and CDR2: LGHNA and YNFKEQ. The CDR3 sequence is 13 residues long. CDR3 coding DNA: TGTGCCAGCAGCCAAGGACTCTTGGGTTCTCAGTACTTC. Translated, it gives CASSQGLLGSQYF.

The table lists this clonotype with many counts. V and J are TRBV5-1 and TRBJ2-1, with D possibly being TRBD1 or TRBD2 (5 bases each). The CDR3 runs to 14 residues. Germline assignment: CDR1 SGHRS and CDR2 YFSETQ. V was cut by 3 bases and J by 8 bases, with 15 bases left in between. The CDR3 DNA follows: TGCGCCAGCAGCTCACCAGGGAGTTTGGATGAGCAGTTCTTC. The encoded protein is CASSSPGSLDEQFF.

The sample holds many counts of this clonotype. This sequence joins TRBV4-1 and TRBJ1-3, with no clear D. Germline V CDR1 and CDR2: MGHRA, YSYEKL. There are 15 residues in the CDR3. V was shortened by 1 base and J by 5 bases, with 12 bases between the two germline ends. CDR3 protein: CASSQVTIGRNTIYF. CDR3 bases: TGCGCCAGCAGCCAAGTCACGATTGGTAGAAACACCATATATTTT.

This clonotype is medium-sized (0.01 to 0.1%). CDR3 in amino acids: CSVPAAGVNEQFF. The CDR3 DNA is TGCAGTGTCCCGGCAGCGGGGGTCAATGAGCAGTTCTTC. The J gene is TRBJ2-1, the V gene TRBV20-1, with 8 bases matching TRBD2. The V gene's germline CDR1 is DFQATT and CDR2 SNEGSKA (reference sequence). Trimming at V came to 7 bases and at J to 6 bases, leaving 8 bases not matched to a gene. CDR3 length: 13 residues.

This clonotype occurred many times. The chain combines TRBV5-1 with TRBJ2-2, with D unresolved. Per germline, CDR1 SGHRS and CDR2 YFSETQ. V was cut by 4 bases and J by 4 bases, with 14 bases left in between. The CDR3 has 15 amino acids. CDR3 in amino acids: CASSLHSQTTGELFF. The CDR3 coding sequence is TGCGCCAGCAGCCTCCACAGCCAAACCACCGGGGAGCTGTTTTTT.

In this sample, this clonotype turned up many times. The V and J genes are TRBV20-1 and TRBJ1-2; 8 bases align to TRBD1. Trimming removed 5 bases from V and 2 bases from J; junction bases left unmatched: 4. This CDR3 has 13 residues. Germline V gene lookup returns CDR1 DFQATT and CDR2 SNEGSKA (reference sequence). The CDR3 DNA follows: TGCAGTGCTCGACAGGGGAGGAACTATGGCTACACCTTC. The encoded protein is CSARQGRNYGYTF.

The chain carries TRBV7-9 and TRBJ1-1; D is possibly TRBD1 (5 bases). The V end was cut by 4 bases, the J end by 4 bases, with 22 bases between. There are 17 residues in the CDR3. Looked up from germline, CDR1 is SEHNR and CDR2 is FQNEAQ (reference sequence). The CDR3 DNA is TGTGCCAGCAGCTCGCTCCTTAGTTCTCGGGGGACCACTGAAGCTTTCTTT. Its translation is CASSSLLSSRGTTEAFF.

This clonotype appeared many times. The CDR3 DNA reads as TGTGCCAGCAGTCTGATGACCCCGAGTACTGAAGCTTTCTTT. Amino acid sequence: CASSLMTPSTEAFF. J is TRBJ1-1 and V is TRBV27; D unclear. The ends were cut back, 5 bases at V and 5 bases at J, with 15 bases in the middle. This CDR3 has 14 residues. Per the germline V gene, CDR1 is MNHEY and CDR2 is SMNVEV (reference sequence).